This TCR beta chain was recovered during a study of cytomegalovirus exposure and HLA in healthy donors. General study results and limits: Later analysis showed most CMV-associated TCR beta chains appearing HLA-restricted. With DRB1 most and HLA-C fewest, TCR association rates differed between HLA loci in a later analysis. TCR beta V- and J-gene trimming, according to a later analysis, was linked to a missense DCLRE1C variant.

A multiplex PCR was run with 60 Vbeta primers and 13 Jbeta primers. The assay was immunoSEQ multiplex PCR, and TCRdb's table has in-frame clones only and misses some. The data show 84,000 or so clones, with more than 60% seen just once and around an eighth held by the top ten. A word on this clone: Its antigen is not identified.

The V gene lost 2 bases and the J gene lost 0 bases, with 7 bases spanning the gap. Germline assignment: CDR1 MNHEY and CDR2 SVGAGI. CDR3 length: 14 amino acids. The sequencing input was PBMCs. The sequence was obtained from a human donor in good health. The chain links TRBV6-5 to TRBJ1-2; D gene ambiguous. The CDR3: CASSYGSPNYGYTF. Here the CDR3 DNA reads TGTGCCAGCAGTTACGGGAGTCCTAACTATGGCTACACCTTC.